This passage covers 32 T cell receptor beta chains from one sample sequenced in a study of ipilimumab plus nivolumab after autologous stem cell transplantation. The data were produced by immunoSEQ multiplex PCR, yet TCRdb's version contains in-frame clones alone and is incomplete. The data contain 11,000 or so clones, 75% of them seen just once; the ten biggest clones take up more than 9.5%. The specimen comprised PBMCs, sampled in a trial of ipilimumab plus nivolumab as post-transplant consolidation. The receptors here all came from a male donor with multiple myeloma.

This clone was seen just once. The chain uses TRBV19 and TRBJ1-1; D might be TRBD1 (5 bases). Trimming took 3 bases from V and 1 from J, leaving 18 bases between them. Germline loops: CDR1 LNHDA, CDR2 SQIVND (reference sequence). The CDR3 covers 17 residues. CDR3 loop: CASSIGGGSLTNTEAFF. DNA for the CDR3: TGTGCCAGTAGTATCGGGGGGGGGAGCCTTACGAACACTGAAGCTTTCTTT. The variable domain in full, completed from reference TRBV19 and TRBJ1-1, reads DGGITQSPKYLFRKEGQNVTLSCEQNLNHDAMYWYRQDPGQGLRLIYYSQIVNDFQKGDIAEGYSVSREKKESFPLTVTSAQKNPTAFYLCASSIGGGSLTNTEAFFGQGTRLTVV.

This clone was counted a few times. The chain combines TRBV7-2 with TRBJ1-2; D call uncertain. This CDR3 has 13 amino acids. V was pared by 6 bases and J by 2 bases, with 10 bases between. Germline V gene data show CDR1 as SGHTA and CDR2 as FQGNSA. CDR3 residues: CASSLDQNYGYTF. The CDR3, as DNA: TGTGCCAGCAGTCTAGACCAGAACTATGGCTACACCTTC.

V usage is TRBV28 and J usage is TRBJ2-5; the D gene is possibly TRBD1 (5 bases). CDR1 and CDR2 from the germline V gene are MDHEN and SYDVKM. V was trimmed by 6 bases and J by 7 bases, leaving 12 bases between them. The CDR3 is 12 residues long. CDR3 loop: CASRDILGTQYF. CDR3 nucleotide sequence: TGTGCCAGCAGGGACATATTGGGGACCCAGTACTTC. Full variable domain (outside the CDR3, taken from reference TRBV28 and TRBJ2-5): DVKVTQSSRYLVKRTGEKVFLECVQDMDHENMFWYRQDPGLGLRLIYFSYDVKMKEKGDIPEGYSVSREKKERFSLILESASTNQTSMYLCASRDILGTQYFGPGTRLLVL.

CDR3 in DNA: TGTGCCAGCAGCTTAATGGGACTAACGGAAGAGACCCAGTACTTC. As protein: CASSLMGLTEETQYF. The gene calls are TRBV7-3 and TRBJ2-5; the match to TRBD2 covers 7 bases. V was clipped by 1 base and J by 3 bases; unmatched bases: 5. The CDR3 totals 15 residues. Germline V lookup: CDR1 SGHTA, CDR2 FQGTGA.

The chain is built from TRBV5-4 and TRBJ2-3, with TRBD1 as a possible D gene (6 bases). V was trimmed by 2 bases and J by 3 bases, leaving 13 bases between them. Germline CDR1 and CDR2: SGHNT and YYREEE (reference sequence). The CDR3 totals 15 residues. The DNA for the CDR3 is TGTGCCAGCAGCTTCTCCAGGGGTGGTACAGATACGCAGTATTTT. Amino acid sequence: CASSFSRGGTDTQYF.

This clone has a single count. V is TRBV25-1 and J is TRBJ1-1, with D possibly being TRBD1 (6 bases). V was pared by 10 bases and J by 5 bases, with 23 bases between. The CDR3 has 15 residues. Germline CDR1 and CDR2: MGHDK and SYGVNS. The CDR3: CATSKDSWWETEAFF. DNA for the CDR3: TGTGCCACCTCTAAGGACAGCTGGTGGGAAACTGAAGCTTTCTTT.

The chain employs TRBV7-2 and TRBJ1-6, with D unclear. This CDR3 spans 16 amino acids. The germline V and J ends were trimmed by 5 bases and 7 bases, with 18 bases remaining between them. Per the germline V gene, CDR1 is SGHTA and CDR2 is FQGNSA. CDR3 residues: CASSPNRDRANSPLHF. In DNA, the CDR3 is TGTGCCAGCAGCCCTAACCGCGACCGCGCGAATTCACCCCTCCACTTT.

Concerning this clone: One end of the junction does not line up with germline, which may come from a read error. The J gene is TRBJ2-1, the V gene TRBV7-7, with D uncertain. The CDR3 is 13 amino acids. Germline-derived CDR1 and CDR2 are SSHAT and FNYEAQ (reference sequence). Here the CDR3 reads CASSLSENNEQFF. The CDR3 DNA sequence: TGTGCTAGCAGCTTATCAGAGAACAATGAGCAGTTCTTC.

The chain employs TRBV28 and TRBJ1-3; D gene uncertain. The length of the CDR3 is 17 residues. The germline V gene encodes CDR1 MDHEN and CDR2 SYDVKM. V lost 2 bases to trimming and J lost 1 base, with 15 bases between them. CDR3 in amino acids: CASSLADITLSGNTIYF. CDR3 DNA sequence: TGTGCCAGCAGTTTAGCGGATATCACCTTATCTGGAAACACCATATATTTT. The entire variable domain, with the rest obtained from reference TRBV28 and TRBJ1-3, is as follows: DVKVTQSSRYLVKRTGEKVFLECVQDMDHENMFWYRQDPGLGLRLIYFSYDVKMKEKGDIPEGYSVSREKKERFSLILESASTNQTSMYLCASSLADITLSGNTIYFGEGSWLTVV.

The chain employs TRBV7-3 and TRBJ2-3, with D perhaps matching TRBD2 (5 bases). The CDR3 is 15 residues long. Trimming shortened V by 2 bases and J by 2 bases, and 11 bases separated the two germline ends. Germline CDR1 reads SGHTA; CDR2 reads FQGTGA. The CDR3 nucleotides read TGTGCCAGCAGCTTAGGTGGACGGGACACAGATACGCAGTATTTT. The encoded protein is CASSLGGRDTDTQYF.

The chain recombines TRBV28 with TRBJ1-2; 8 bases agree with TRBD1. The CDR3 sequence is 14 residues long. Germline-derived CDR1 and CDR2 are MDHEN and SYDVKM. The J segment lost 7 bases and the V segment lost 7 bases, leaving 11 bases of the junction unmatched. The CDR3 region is CASTNSRGQVGYTF. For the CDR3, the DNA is TGTGCCAGCACGAACTCCAGGGGGCAAGTTGGCTACACCTTC.

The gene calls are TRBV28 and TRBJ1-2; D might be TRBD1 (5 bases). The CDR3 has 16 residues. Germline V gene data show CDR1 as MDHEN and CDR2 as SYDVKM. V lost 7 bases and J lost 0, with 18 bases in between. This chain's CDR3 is CASTHPYGGTNYGYTF. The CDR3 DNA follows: TGTGCCAGCACCCACCCGTACGGGGGAACTAACTATGGCTACACCTTC.

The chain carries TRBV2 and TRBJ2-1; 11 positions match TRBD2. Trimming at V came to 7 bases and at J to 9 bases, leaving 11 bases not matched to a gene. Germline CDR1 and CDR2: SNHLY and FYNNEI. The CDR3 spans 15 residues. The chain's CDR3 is CASKWLAGGQSEQFF. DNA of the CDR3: TGTGCCAGCAAGTGGCTAGCGGGGGGCCAGAGTGAGCAGTTCTTC.

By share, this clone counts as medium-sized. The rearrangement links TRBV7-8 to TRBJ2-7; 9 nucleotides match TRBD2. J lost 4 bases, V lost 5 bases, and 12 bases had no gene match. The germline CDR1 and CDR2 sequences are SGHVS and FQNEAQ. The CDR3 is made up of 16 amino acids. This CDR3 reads CASSHGVAGGPYEQYF. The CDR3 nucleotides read TGTGCCAGCAGCCATGGGGTTGCGGGGGGGCCTTACGAGCAGTACTTC.

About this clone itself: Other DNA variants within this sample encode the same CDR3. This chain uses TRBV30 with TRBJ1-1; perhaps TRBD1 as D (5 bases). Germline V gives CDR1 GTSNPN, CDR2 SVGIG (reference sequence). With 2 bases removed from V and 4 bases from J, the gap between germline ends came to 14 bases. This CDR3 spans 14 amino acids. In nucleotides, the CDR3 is TGTGCCTGGAGTAGAGGGCAGGGCGGCACTGAAGCTTTCTTT. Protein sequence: CAWSRGQGGTEAFF.

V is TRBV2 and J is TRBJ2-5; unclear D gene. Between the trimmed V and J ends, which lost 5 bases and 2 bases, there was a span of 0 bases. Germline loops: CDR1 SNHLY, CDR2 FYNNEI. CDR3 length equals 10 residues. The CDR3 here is CASSQETQYF. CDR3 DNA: TGTGCCAGCAGTCAAGAGACCCAGTACTTC.

This CDR3 is CASEGHYTDTQYF. CDR3 in DNA: TGTGCCAGCGAAGGGCACTACACAGATACGCAGTATTTT. V is TRBV6-6 and J is TRBJ2-3; no clear D gene. CDR1 MNHNY and CDR2 SVGAGI come from the germline V gene (reference sequence). Trimming took 8 bases from V and 2 from J, leaving 11 bases between them. The CDR3 runs 13 residues.

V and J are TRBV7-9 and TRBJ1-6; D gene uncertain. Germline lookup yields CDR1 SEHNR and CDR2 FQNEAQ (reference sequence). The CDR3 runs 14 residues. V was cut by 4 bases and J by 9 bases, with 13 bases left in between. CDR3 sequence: CASSSLKESSPLHF. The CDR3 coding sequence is TGTGCCAGCAGCTCCCTAAAAGAGAGTTCACCCCTCCACTTT.

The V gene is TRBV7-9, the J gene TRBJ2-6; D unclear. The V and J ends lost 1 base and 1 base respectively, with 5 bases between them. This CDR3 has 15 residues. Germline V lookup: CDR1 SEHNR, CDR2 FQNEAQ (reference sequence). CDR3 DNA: TGTGCCAGCAGCTTAGTAGGGTCTGGGGCCAACGTCCTGACTTTC. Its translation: CASSLVGSGANVLTF.

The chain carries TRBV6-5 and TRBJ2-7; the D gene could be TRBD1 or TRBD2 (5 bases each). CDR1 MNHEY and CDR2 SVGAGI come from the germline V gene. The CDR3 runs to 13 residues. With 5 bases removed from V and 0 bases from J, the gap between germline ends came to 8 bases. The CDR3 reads CASSRDGSYEQYF. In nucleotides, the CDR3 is TGTGCCAGCAGTAGGGACGGCTCCTACGAGCAGTACTTC.

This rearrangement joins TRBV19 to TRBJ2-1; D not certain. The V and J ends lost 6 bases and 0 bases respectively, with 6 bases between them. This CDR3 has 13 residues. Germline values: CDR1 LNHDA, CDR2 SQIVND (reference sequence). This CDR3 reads CASRESSYNEQFF. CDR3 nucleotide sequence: TGTGCCAGTAGAGAGAGCTCCTACAATGAGCAGTTCTTC.

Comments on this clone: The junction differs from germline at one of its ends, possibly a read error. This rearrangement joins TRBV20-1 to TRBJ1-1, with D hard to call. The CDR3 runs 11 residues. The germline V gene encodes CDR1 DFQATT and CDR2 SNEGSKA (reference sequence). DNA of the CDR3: TGCAGTGCTAGCTCGTCGGTCACCCCGGTCTTT. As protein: CSASSSVTPVF.

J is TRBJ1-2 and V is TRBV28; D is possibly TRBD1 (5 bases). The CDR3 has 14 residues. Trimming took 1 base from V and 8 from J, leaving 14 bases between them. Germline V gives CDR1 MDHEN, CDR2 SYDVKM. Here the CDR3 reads CASSLFRRGEGYTF. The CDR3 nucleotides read TGTGCCAGCAGTTTATTCCGAAGGGGCGAGGGCTACACCTTC.

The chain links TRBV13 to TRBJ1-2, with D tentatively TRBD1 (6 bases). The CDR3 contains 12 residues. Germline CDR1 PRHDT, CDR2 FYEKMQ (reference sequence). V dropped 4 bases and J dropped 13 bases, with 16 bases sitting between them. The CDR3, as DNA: TGTGCCAGCAGCTCGTCAAGGACAGCTTTCACCTTC. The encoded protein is CASSSSRTAFTF.

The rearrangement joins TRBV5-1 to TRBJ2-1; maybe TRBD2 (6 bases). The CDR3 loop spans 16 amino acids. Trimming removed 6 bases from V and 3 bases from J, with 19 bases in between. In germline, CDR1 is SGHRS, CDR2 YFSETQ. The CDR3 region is CASTPRDSSYYNEQFF. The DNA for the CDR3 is TGCGCCAGCACACCGCGGGACTCCTCTTACTACAATGAGCAGTTCTTC.

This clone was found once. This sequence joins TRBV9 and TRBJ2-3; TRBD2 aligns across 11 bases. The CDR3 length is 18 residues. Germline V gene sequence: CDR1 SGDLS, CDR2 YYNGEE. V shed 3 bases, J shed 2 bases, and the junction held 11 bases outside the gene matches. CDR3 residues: CASSGPTSSGGITDTQYF. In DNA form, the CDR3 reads TGTGCCAGCAGCGGGCCGACCTCTAGCGGGGGGATCACAGATACGCAGTATTTT.

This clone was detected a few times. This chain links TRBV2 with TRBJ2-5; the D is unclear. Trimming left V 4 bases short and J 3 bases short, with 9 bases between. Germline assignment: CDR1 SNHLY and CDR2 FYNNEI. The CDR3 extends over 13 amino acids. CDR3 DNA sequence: TGTGCCAGCAGTGTTGGGCCCGAAGAGACCCAGTACTTC. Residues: CASSVGPEETQYF.

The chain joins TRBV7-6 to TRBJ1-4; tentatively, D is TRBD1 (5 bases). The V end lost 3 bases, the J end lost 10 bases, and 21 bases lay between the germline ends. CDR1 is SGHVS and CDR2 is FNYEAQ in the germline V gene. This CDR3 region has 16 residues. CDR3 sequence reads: CASSLRPMTVSGKLFF. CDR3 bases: TGTGCCAGCAGCTTGCGTCCGATGACAGTTAGTGGAAAACTGTTTTTT.

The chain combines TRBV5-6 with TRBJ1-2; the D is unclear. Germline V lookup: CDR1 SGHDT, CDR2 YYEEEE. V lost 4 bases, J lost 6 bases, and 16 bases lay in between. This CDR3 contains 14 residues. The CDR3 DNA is TGTGCCAGCAGCCTACTCGAGTCTCTCAATGGCTACACCTTC. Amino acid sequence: CASSLLESLNGYTF.

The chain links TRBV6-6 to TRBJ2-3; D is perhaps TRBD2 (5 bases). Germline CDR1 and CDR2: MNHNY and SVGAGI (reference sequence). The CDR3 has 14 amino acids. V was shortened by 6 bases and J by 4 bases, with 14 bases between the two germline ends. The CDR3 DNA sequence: TGTGCCAGCAGCCTCACTAGGAACTCAGATACGCAGTATTTT. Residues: CASSLTRNSDTQYF.

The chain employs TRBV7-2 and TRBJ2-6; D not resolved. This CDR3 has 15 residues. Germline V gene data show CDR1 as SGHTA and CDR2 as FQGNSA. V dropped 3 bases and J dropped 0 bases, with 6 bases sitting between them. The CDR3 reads CASSLGLSGANVLTF. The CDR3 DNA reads TGTGCCAGCAGCTTGGGCCTCTCTGGGGCCAACGTCCTGACTTTC.

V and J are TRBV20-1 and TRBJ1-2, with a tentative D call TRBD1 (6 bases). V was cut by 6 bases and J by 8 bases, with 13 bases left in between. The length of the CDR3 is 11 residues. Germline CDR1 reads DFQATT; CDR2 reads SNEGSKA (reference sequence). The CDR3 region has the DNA TGCAGTGCGATCCAGGGGCTAGGCTACACCTTC. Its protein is CSAIQGLGYTF.